Given below is one T cell receptor beta chain in context. TCRdb's table, derived via immunoSEQ multiplex PCR, lists solely in-frame clones and lacks some. The sample shows more than 110,000 clones, 76% of them seen only once. This entry belongs to a study of blood T cell repertoires in COVID-19. The CDR3 covers 13 residues. Germline V lookup: CDR1 LNHDA, CDR2 SQIVND (reference sequence). The V and J ends lost 3 bases and 4 bases respectively, with 9 bases between them. The chain has TRBV19 and TRBJ1-2, with unresolved D. Specimen: peripheral blood. The source of this sequence is a woman older than 75 with active or convalescent COVID-19. The DNA of the CDR3 is TGTGCCAGTAGTATCGCCACTGGCTATGGCTACACCTTC. Translating gives CASSIATGYGYTF.